The 32 T cell receptor beta chains below come from one sample, sequenced in a study of response to subunit inactivated influenza vaccine. One entry per CDR3 protein, called by TCRdb with MiXCR from the RT-PCR reads. Among approximately 170,000 distinct CDR3 sequences listed, about an eighth were seen once. This specimen was CD8+ T cells sorted from PBMCs, taken roughly 5 days after vaccination. Every receptor here comes from a man in his forties or fifties who received an inactivated influenza vaccine.

This chain connects TRBV28 to TRBJ1-2; D is uncertain. The germline V gene encodes CDR1 MDHEN and CDR2 SYDVKM. This CDR3 contains 13 residues. V was cut by 2 bases and J by 5 bases, with 9 bases left in between. CDR3: CASSLAIYYGYTF. In DNA, the CDR3 is TGTGCCAGCAGTTTAGCGATATATTATGGCTACACCTTC.

The sample holds a few counts of this clonotype. The chain couples TRBV9 to TRBJ2-1, with 9 bases aligning to TRBD2. Germline lookup yields CDR1 SGDLS and CDR2 YYNGEE. The ends lost 0 bases at V and 6 bases at J; junction bases unmatched: 7. The CDR3 is made up of 16 amino acids. CDR3 amino acids: CASSVEGGRAINEQFF. In DNA form, the CDR3 reads TGTGCCAGCAGCGTAGAAGGCGGGAGGGCCATCAATGAGCAGTTCTTC.

For this clonotype: The junction and the germline gene differ at one end; a read error may be behind it. The chain uses TRBV3-1 and TRBJ2-1; 8 bases match TRBD2. The CDR3 runs 19 residues. Looked up from germline, CDR1 is LGHDT and CDR2 is YNNKEL (reference sequence). CDR3: CACSCVSVGGRIPYNEQFF. In DNA form, the CDR3 reads TGTGCCTGCAGCTGTGTGTCTGTCGGCGGGAGGATACCCTACAATGAGCAGTTCTTC.

The chain links TRBV6-2 or TRBV6-3 to TRBJ2-3; 9 nucleotides match TRBD1. CDR3 size: 16 residues. Unmatched junction bases numbered 7, after V lost 2 bases and J lost 4 bases. Germline V gives CDR1 MNHEY, CDR2 SVGEGT. CDR3 sequence: CASSYLGQGAADTQYF. The CDR3, as DNA: TGTGCCAGCAGTTACCTGGGACAGGGAGCAGCAGATACGCAGTATTTT.

V and J are TRBV2 and TRBJ2-1; no firm D call. Per germline, CDR1 SNHLY and CDR2 FYNNEI. The V end was cut by 2 bases, the J end by 10 bases, with 12 bases between. The CDR3 extends over 13 amino acids. Written as DNA, the CDR3 is TGTGCCAGCAGTGAAACCATTTATCGCGAGCAGTTCTTC. Protein sequence: CASSETIYREQFF.

CDR3: CASSLEFVAGGSYNEQFF. The CDR3 DNA is TGTGCCAGCAGTTTGGAATTTGTAGCGGGAGGGAGCTACAATGAGCAGTTCTTC. The chain joins TRBV28 to TRBJ2-1, with 11 bases aligning to TRBD2. The ends lost 3 bases at V and 3 bases at J; junction bases unmatched: 10. CDR1 MDHEN and CDR2 SYDVKM come from the germline V gene. This CDR3 has 18 amino acids.

The chain couples TRBV6-5 to TRBJ2-7; D is ambiguous. V dropped 0 bases and J dropped 7 bases, with 10 bases sitting between them. The germline gives CDR1 MNHEY, CDR2 SVGAGI. The CDR3 extends over 13 amino acids. CDR3 loop: CASSYSLNMEQYF. The CDR3 bases are TGTGCCAGCAGTTACTCACTAAATATGGAGCAGTACTTC.

This clonotype has ten or more counts. The chain recombines TRBV29-1 with TRBJ2-7; no reliable D call. Trimming left V 3 bases short and J 7 bases short, with 22 bases between. The CDR3 is 15 residues long. In germline, CDR1 is SQVTM, CDR2 ANQGSEA. CDR3: CSVETGRSALLEQYF. The CDR3 nucleotides are TGCAGCGTTGAGACGGGCAGGTCGGCCCTCTTGGAGCAGTACTTC.

This clonotype was seen a handful of times. The V gene is TRBV6-1, the J gene TRBJ2-5; 7 positions match TRBD1. This CDR3 comprises 16 residues. Germline V gene lookup returns CDR1 MNHNS and CDR2 SASEGT. V lost 5 bases and J lost 0; bases outside the gene matches: 9. CDR3 sequence reads: CASSKSGTAYQETQYF. In DNA, the CDR3 is TGTGCCAGCAGTAAATCCGGGACAGCCTACCAAGAGACCCAGTACTTC.

This clonotype has more than one count but fewer than ten. The chain is built from TRBV5-1 and TRBJ1-6, with TRBD1 as a possible D gene (6 bases). The germline V gene has CDR1 SGHRS and CDR2 YFSETQ. The CDR3 is made up of 15 amino acids. Trimming stripped 3 bases from V and 4 bases from J, with 11 bases between. The chain's CDR3 is CASSSTTGYNSPLHF. The CDR3 region has the DNA TGCGCCAGCAGCTCGACAACAGGGTATAATTCACCCCTCCACTTT.

The chain joins TRBV27 to TRBJ2-1, with TRBD1 as a possible D gene (6 bases). Germline loops: CDR1 MNHEY, CDR2 SMNVEV (reference sequence). This CDR3 region has 14 residues. Trimming left V 4 bases short and J 6 bases short, with 13 bases between. DNA for the CDR3: TGTGCCAGCAGTTGGGCGGCAGGGGTCAATGAGCAGTTCTTC. Protein product: CASSWAAGVNEQFF.

The CDR3 spells CASSLTHANTGELFF. CDR3 DNA: TGTGCCAGCAGTTTAACCCACGCGAACACCGGGGAGCTGTTTTTT. The gene calls are TRBV12-3 or TRBV12-4 and TRBJ2-2; D uncertain. CDR3 length equals 15 residues. Trimming cost V 2 bases and J 0 bases, with 7 bases left between them.

This chain links TRBV6-2 or TRBV6-3 with TRBJ2-1, with D tentatively TRBD2 (6 bases). Germline assignment: CDR1 MNHEY and CDR2 SVGEGT. V was cut by 4 bases and J by 3 bases, with 13 bases left in between. This CDR3 contains 15 residues. The CDR3 DNA reads as TGTGCCAGCAGTTTGGGGACTCCTTTCTACAATGAGCAGTTCTTC. It codes for CASSLGTPFYNEQFF.

This chain uses TRBV7-2 with TRBJ2-5; tentatively, D is TRBD2 (5 bases). CDR3 length equals 16 residues. The V and J ends lost 1 base and 5 bases respectively, with 17 bases between them. Germline lookup yields CDR1 SGHTA and CDR2 FQGNSA. This CDR3 is CASSLVGGHPRETQYF. The DNA of the CDR3 is TGTGCCAGCAGCTTAGTCGGAGGCCACCCACGGGAGACCCAGTACTTC.

The table lists this clonotype with a few counts. The rearrangement uses TRBV7-8 and TRBJ2-2; D is uncertain. V lost 5 bases and J 4 bases, leaving 14 bases between the germline ends. Germline CDR1 and CDR2: SGHVS and FQNEAQ. CDR3 size: 15 residues. The CDR3 protein is CASSPVVALTGELFF. The CDR3 nucleotides read TGTGCCAGCAGCCCCGTTGTCGCGCTCACCGGGGAGCTGTTTTTT.

At least ten counts were recorded for this clonotype. The chain couples TRBV12-3 or TRBV12-4 to TRBJ1-1; D not certain. Deletions cut 7 bases from V and 1 base from J, with 7 bases between. This CDR3 region has 12 residues. In DNA form, the CDR3 reads TGTGCCAGCATGGCGGGGAACACTGAAGCTTTCTTT. Its protein product is CASMAGNTEAFF.

This clonotype was counted at least ten times. The J gene is TRBJ1-1, the V gene TRBV4-3, with unresolved D. The CDR3 consists of 13 residues. Deletions cut 0 bases from V and 1 base from J, with 3 bases between. The germline gives CDR1 LGHNA, CDR2 YSLEER. CDR3 in amino acids: CASSQERNTEAFF. The CDR3, as DNA: TGCGCCAGCAGCCAAGAGAGGAACACTGAAGCTTTCTTT.

This clonotype was detected only a few times. This sequence joins TRBV4-3 and TRBJ2-1; D may be TRBD1 or TRBD2 (5 bases each). The V gene's germline CDR1 is LGHNA and CDR2 YSLEER. V lost 0 bases, J lost 3 bases, and 9 bases lay in between. The CDR3 has 15 residues. In DNA, the CDR3 is TGCGCCAGCAGCCAAGATGTGGGGGACTACAATGAGCAGTTCTTC. Its protein is CASSQDVGDYNEQFF.

V is TRBV2 and J is TRBJ2-5, with 13 bases identical to TRBD2. CDR3 length: 15 amino acids. V was clipped by 4 bases and J by 4 bases; unmatched bases: 3. The V gene's germline CDR1 is SNHLY and CDR2 FYNNEI. Here the CDR3 reads CASSGTSGSRETQYF. The CDR3, as DNA: TGTGCCAGCAGTGGGACTAGCGGGAGCAGAGAGACCCAGTACTTC. Supplemented by reference TRBV2 and TRBJ2-5, the full variable domain reads EPEVTQTPSHQVTQMGQEVILRCVPISNHLYFYWYRQILGQKVEFLVSFYNNEISEKSEIFDDQFSVERPDGSNFTLKIRSTKLEDSAMYFCASSGTSGSRETQYFGPGTRLLVL.

This clonotype was observed at least ten times. The rearrangement uses TRBV20-1 and TRBJ2-3; 8 nucleotides agree with TRBD1. CDR1 is DFQATT and CDR2 is SNEGSKA in the germline V gene (reference sequence). The J segment lost 3 bases and the V segment lost 0 bases, leaving 11 bases of the junction unmatched. This CDR3 has 17 residues. CDR3 in DNA: TGCAGTGCTAGAGAGCCCCGGACAGGGTGGAAGACAGATACGCAGTATTTT. This sequence encodes CSAREPRTGWKTDTQYF.

CDR3 sequence: CASSQRQSSTEQFF. The CDR3 DNA reads TGTGCCAGCAGCCAACGACAGAGTAGTACGGAGCAGTTCTTC. This chain links TRBV4-2 with TRBJ2-1, with a weak D call TRBD1 (5 bases). Germline CDR1 LGHNA, CDR2 YNFKEQ. The CDR3 runs 14 residues. The germline V and J ends were trimmed by 2 bases and 10 bases, with 15 bases remaining between them.

The chain is built from TRBV4-3 and TRBJ2-2; D is ambiguous. The length of the CDR3 is 12 residues. V dropped 4 bases and J dropped 9 bases, with 9 bases sitting between them. The germline gives CDR1 LGHNA, CDR2 YSLEER. CDR3 in DNA: TGCGCCAGCAGCCCCGGCCACTGGGAGCTGTTTTTT. Its translation: CASSPGHWELFF.

This chain connects TRBV6-5 to TRBJ2-1; 15 nucleotides match TRBD2. Losses at the gene ends were 4 bases for V and 0 bases for J; bases not matched to a gene: 4. CDR1 and CDR2 (germline): MNHEY, SVGAGI. The length of the CDR3 is 18 residues. CDR3 coding DNA: TGTGCCAGCAGTTCCGGACTAGCGGGGGGGAGCTCCTACAATGAGCAGTTCTTC. Translated, it gives CASSSGLAGGSSYNEQFF.

In its sample, this clonotype was seen a few times. The gene calls are TRBV20-1 and TRBJ2-5; D ambiguous. The CDR3 is 14 residues long. The V gene's germline CDR1 is DFQATT and CDR2 SNEGSKA (reference sequence). Trimming shortened V by 6 bases and J by 1 base, and 15 bases separated the two germline ends. The CDR3 nucleotides are TGCAGTGCCCGAAACCCGGGCCTCCAAGAGACCCAGTACTTC. Amino acids: CSARNPGLQETQYF.

This clonotype was seen once. The chain has TRBV7-8 and TRBJ2-7, with D perhaps given as TRBD1 or TRBD2 (5 bases each). Germline V gene data show CDR1 as SGHVS and CDR2 as FQNEAQ. V was cut by 1 base and J by 1 base, with 8 bases left in between. The CDR3 runs 14 residues. The CDR3 spells CASSLGDLSYEQYF. CDR3 coding DNA: TGTGCCAGCAGCTTAGGGGACCTATCCTACGAGCAGTACTTC.

The sample holds a few counts of this clonotype. The chain recombines TRBV10-2 with TRBJ2-7; 8 bases match TRBD2. Germline V gene data show CDR1 as WSHSY and CDR2 as SAAADI. CDR3 size: 15 residues. The J segment lost 0 bases and the V segment lost 5 bases, leaving 6 bases of the junction unmatched. CDR3 sequence (DNA): TGCGCCAGCAGTATTAGCGGGGTCGCCTCCTACGAGCAGTACTTC. Translated, it gives CASSISGVASYEQYF.

V gene TRBV4-3 combines with J gene TRBJ2-2, with 7 bases fitting TRBD2. The germline gives CDR1 LGHNA, CDR2 YSLEER. Losses at the gene ends were 3 bases for V and 2 bases for J; bases not matched to a gene: 6. The CDR3 spans 16 residues. The CDR3 loop reads CASSQRLADNTGELFF. For the CDR3, the DNA is TGCGCCAGCAGCCAGAGGCTAGCGGATAACACCGGGGAGCTGTTTTTT.

J is TRBJ2-3 and V is TRBV11-2; D may be TRBD1 or TRBD2 (5 bases each). Trimming left V 1 base short and J 4 bases short, with 18 bases between. This CDR3 has 17 residues. Germline lookup yields CDR1 SGHAT and CDR2 FQNNGV. The CDR3 nucleotides read TGTGCCAGCAGCTTAGCCATCGGGACCGATACCTCAGATACGCAGTATTTT. This sequence encodes CASSLAIGTDTSDTQYF. Variable domain in full (rest from reference TRBV11-2 and TRBJ2-3): EAGVAQSPRYKIIEKRQSVAFWCNPISGHATLYWYQQILGQGPKLLIQFQNNGVVDDSQLPKDRFSAERLKGVDSTLKIQPAKLEDSAVYLCASSLAIGTDTSDTQYFGPGTRLTVL.

This clonotype was detected ten times or more. The CDR3 protein is CASSPYGAAAYNEQFF. CDR3 DNA sequence: TGCGCCAGCAGCCCCTATGGGGCAGCCGCCTACAATGAGCAGTTCTTC. The rearrangement links TRBV4-3 to TRBJ2-1, with TRBD1 as a possible D gene (5 bases). This CDR3 comprises 16 residues. The ends were cut back, 4 bases at V and 2 bases at J, with 15 bases in the middle. Germline CDR1 is LGHNA and CDR2 is YSLEER.

The rearrangement uses TRBV3-1 and TRBJ2-1; 8 nucleotides line up with TRBD2. The V and J ends lost 5 bases and 7 bases, in that order; junction bases with no gene match: 19. The CDR3 length is 18 residues. Germline V CDR1 and CDR2: LGHDT, YNNKEL (reference sequence). The CDR3 DNA is TGTGCCAGCAGCTACGAACTCGAGCGGGAGTTGGTGAGGAATGAGCAGTTCTTC. This sequence encodes CASSYELERELVRNEQFF.

Only a few counts were recorded for this clonotype. This rearrangement joins TRBV9 to TRBJ2-1, with a tentative D call TRBD2 (6 bases). This CDR3 is 15 amino acids long. The germline V and J ends were trimmed by 4 bases and 0 bases, with 11 bases remaining between them. Germline CDR1 and CDR2: SGDLS and YYNGEE. The CDR3 loop reads CASSQDGSSYNEQFF. CDR3 DNA sequence: TGTGCCAGCAGCCAGGACGGGAGCTCCTACAATGAGCAGTTCTTC.

CDR3 sequence: CASSSGTTQETQYF. DNA of the CDR3: TGTGCCAGCAGCTCCGGGACTACCCAAGAGACCCAGTACTTC. V gene TRBV7-9 combines with J gene TRBJ2-5, with 7 bases lining up with TRBD2. The CDR3 is 14 amino acids. V shed 4 bases and J 1 base; nucleotides not matched to a gene: 3. In germline, CDR1 is SEHNR, CDR2 FQNEAQ (reference sequence).